This T cell receptor (beta chain) was profiled in a study of blood T cell repertoires in COVID-19. As for the study in general: The United States, Italy and Spain supplied acute and convalescent COVID-19 samples. Sources were T cells, B-cell-depleted T cells, or PBMCs; the material itself was cDNA or gDNA.

Original analysis: Amplification with reference gene primers provided the estimates of nucleated cell counts. Produced via immunoSEQ multiplex PCR; TCRdb's table is partial and in-frame only. V, J and clone size reflect that table, while D and trimming were determined from the DNA. Of about 180,000 clones listed, around 83% are singletons. The clonotype originates from a woman in her thirties with active or convalescent COVID-19. Sequencing used peripheral blood.

The CDR3 DNA follows: TGTGCCAGCAGGACTAATAGCGGATACAATGAGCAGTTCTTC. Translation gives CASRTNSGYNEQFF. V is TRBV2 and J is TRBJ2-1, with D perhaps TRBD2 (6 bases). From germline, CDR1 is SNHLY and CDR2 FYNNEI. The CDR3 has 14 amino acids. V was trimmed by 6 bases and J by 4 bases, leaving 13 bases between them.